Each of the 10 T cell receptor beta chains below was sequenced from the same sample in a study of blood T cells in healthy people across ages (dated by TCRdb to about 2015). The library was produced with 5' RACE. Sequencing took place on an Illumina HiSeq 2500. A second PCR of roughly 7 to 12 cycles was performed with a sample-barcoded 5' primer and a J-beta primer mix. TCRdb reran the public reads through fastp at Q25 and MiXCR, keeping productive beta chains. Each entry is one CDR3 protein sequence, shown with its most common DNA and genes. The sample table contains hundreds of thousands of distinct CDR3 sequences; only one count was recorded for less than 45% of them. Jointly, the top ten make up roughly 30% of the sample. The sequenced material came from blood. These receptors were obtained from a man older than 75 in good health.

The gene calls are TRBV29-1 and TRBJ2-5; D might be TRBD2 (7 bases). The CDR3 sequence is 11 residues long. The germline gives CDR1 SQVTM, CDR2 ANQGSEA. V was shortened by 4 bases and J by 11 bases, with 14 bases between the two germline ends. The CDR3 protein is CSVGGGREQYF. For the CDR3, the DNA is TGCAGCGTTGGGGGGGGGCGGGAGCAGTACTTC.

This clonotype was counted only a few times. V is TRBV5-1 and J is TRBJ2-1, with 14 bases identical to TRBD2. The germline gives CDR1 SGHRS, CDR2 YFSETQ. The CDR3 is 17 amino acids. J lost 8 bases, V lost 2 bases, and 9 bases had no gene match. CDR3 loop: CASSFTGLAGGSDEQFF. CDR3 DNA sequence: TGCGCCAGCAGCTTTACAGGACTAGCGGGAGGAAGCGATGAGCAGTTCTTC. Looking up the rest from reference TRBV5-1 and TRBJ2-1 gives the full variable domain: KAGVTQTPRYLIKTRGQQVTLSCSPISGHRSVSWYQQTPGQGLQFLFEYFSETQRNKGNFPGRFSGRQFSNSRSEMNVSTLELGDSALYLCASSFTGLAGGSDEQFFGPGTRLTVL.

This clonotype has only a few counts. The chain joins TRBV11-3 to TRBJ2-1; 12 nucleotides line up with TRBD2. In germline, CDR1 is SGHNT, CDR2 YENEEA. After removal of 0 bases from V and 9 bases from J, the junction contained 12 bases not matched to a gene. The CDR3 extends over 18 amino acids. The CDR3 here is CASSLDGALAGGPLEQFF. The CDR3 DNA reads as TGTGCCAGCAGCTTAGATGGGGCCCTAGCGGGAGGGCCGCTTGAGCAGTTCTTC. Full variable domain (rest looked up from reference TRBV11-3 and TRBJ2-1): EAGVVQSPRYKIIEKKQPVAFWCNPISGHNTLYWYLQNLGQGPELLIRYENEEAVDDSQLPKDRFSAERLKGVDSTLKIQPAELGDSAVYLCASSLDGALAGGPLEQFFGPGTRLTVL.

V is TRBV28 and J is TRBJ2-5; D is possibly TRBD1 or TRBD2 (7 bases each). Germline V gene data show CDR1 as MDHEN and CDR2 as SYDVKM. Trimming shortened V by 5 bases and J by 2 bases, and 21 bases separated the two germline ends. CDR3 length equals 17 residues. Written as DNA, the CDR3 is TGTGCCAGCAGTGGGGGAGGGGCGGGACAGAGTCAAGAGACCCAGTACTTC. Translation gives CASSGGGAGQSQETQYF.

This clonotype has a single count. Mismatch with germline at one junction end may stem from a read error. The V gene is TRBV20-1, the J gene TRBJ2-3, with 11 bases matching TRBD2. Germline lookup yields CDR1 DFQATT and CDR2 SNEGSKA (reference sequence). The CDR3 spans 17 residues. CDR3 region: CSARTSGPQSSTDTQYF. In DNA, the CDR3 is TGTAGTGCAAGGACTAGCGGGCCCCAATCTAGCACAGATACGCAGTATTTT.

This chain joins TRBV29-1 and TRBJ1-4, with a weak D call TRBD1 (5 bases). The CDR3 runs to 15 residues. Germline V gives CDR1 SQVTM, CDR2 ANQGSEA. With 4 bases removed from V and 4 bases from J, the gap between germline ends came to 16 bases. CDR3 residues: CSVAQDRGDNEKLFF. CDR3 DNA sequence: TGCAGCGTTGCCCAAGACCGGGGGGATAATGAAAAACTGTTTTTT.

This chain connects TRBV2 to TRBJ1-6; no definite D call. The CDR3 sequence is 15 residues long. Trimming pared 2 bases from V and 8 bases from J, leaving 13 bases between. Germline assignment: CDR1 SNHLY and CDR2 FYNNEI. CDR3 in amino acids: CASSENGLPHSPLHF. The CDR3 DNA is TGTGCCAGCAGTGAAAACGGGCTGCCCCATTCACCCCTCCACTTT.

This clonotype has more than one count but fewer than ten. The chain carries TRBV6-2 or TRBV6-3 and TRBJ2-7; possible D gene TRBD1, 6 bases. Germline V lookup: CDR1 MNHEY, CDR2 SVGEGT. Trimming took off 8 bases at V and 5 bases at J, with 19 bases between the two ends. This CDR3 contains 14 residues. The DNA for the CDR3 is TGTGCCAGCGGCCGTGGGCAGGGGATGCACGAGCAGTACTTC. Amino acids: CASGRGQGMHEQYF.

This clonotype was seen more than once but under ten times. V and J are TRBV7-9 and TRBJ1-5; 9 bases agree with TRBD1. Trimming cost V 2 bases and J 5 bases; bases outside gene matches: 4. Germline V lookup: CDR1 SEHNR, CDR2 FQNEAQ (reference sequence). The CDR3 totals 15 residues. The CDR3 nucleotides are TGTGCCAGCAGCTTACAGACAGGGGGGCATCAGCCCCAGCATTTT. Translation gives CASSLQTGGHQPQHF.

The chain uses TRBV12-5 and TRBJ1-2, with D unresolved. The CDR3 contains 15 residues. Germline V gene lookup returns CDR1 LGHNT and CDR2 FRNRAP. Trimming shortened V by 5 bases and J by 4 bases, and 17 bases separated the two germline ends. CDR3 sequence: CASGTDGIAVYGYTF. The DNA of the CDR3 is TGTGCTAGTGGTACGGACGGGATAGCTGTCTATGGCTACACCTTC.